The 20 T cell receptor beta chains reported below all come from one sample, sequenced in a study of technical replicates of blood from four donors. Repertoires were generated with immunoSEQ multiplex PCR, while TCRdb's copy carries only in-frame clones and drops some. The sample has tens of thousands of clones; around 86% are singletons. Sequencing was done on a sample of PBMCs. These receptors came from a human donor in good health. Some clones in this sample may be carry-over from other donors' samples.

The CDR3 region is CASSFAPSGSSYEQYF. As DNA, the CDR3 is TGTGCCAGCAGCTTTGCGCCTAGCGGGAGCTCCTACGAGCAGTACTTC. The genes are TRBV5-4 and TRBJ2-7, with 10 bases lining up with TRBD2. CDR3 length equals 16 residues. CDR1 is SGHNT and CDR2 is YYREEE in the germline V gene (reference sequence). V gave up 2 bases and J gave up 0 bases; unmatched junction bases: 5.

The chain couples TRBV7-9 to TRBJ2-7, with D possibly matching TRBD2 (7 bases). CDR3 length: 15 residues. In germline, CDR1 is SEHNR, CDR2 FQNEAQ (reference sequence). V dropped 4 bases and J dropped 7 bases, with 20 bases sitting between them. CDR3 in amino acids: CASSYEFAGAGEQYF. The CDR3 region has the DNA TGTGCCAGCAGCTATGAATTCGCGGGGGCGGGAGAGCAGTACTTC.

This rearrangement joins TRBV7-2 to TRBJ2-7; D is unresolved. Trimming shortened V by 5 bases and J by 2 bases, and 7 bases separated the two germline ends. The CDR3 loop spans 12 amino acids. The germline gives CDR1 SGHTA, CDR2 FQGNSA. The CDR3 sequence: CASSPDTYEQYF. CDR3 nucleotides: TGTGCCAGCAGCCCTGACACCTACGAGCAGTACTTC.

This clone was counted a single time. This chain links TRBV6-1 with TRBJ2-3; 7 nucleotides match TRBD1. This CDR3 contains 15 residues. The V segment lost 6 bases and the J segment 2 bases; nucleotides outside the gene matches: 8. Germline CDR1 reads MNHNS; CDR2 reads SASEGT. The CDR3 DNA reads TGTGCCAGCAGGATCAGGGGGACGTACACAGATACGCAGTATTTT. This codes for CASRIRGTYTDTQYF.

This clone was counted a single time. The chain combines TRBV4-3 with TRBJ1-2; TRBD1 is a possible D gene (5 bases). CDR1 is LGHNA and CDR2 is YSLEER in the germline V gene. Trimming left V 0 bases short and J 6 bases short, with 11 bases between. CDR3 length: 14 residues. The CDR3 spells CASSQDLGGDGYTF. The CDR3 DNA sequence: TGCGCCAGCAGCCAAGATCTGGGGGGTGATGGCTACACCTTC.

CDR3 loop: CASSFERGHNSPLHF. In DNA form, the CDR3 reads TGTGCCAGCAGCTTCGAAAGGGGGCACAATTCACCCCTCCACTTT. The V gene is TRBV6-1, the J gene TRBJ1-6, with TRBD1 matching 7 bases. V lost 6 bases, J lost 7 bases, and 9 bases stayed unmatched. The CDR3 has 15 amino acids. Germline-derived CDR1 and CDR2 are MNHNS and SASEGT.

This clone came up once. The chain couples TRBV19 to TRBJ2-3; D not certain. CDR1 is LNHDA, CDR2 SQIVND, per germline (reference sequence). CDR3 length equals 15 residues. V was trimmed by 2 bases and J by 1 base, leaving 10 bases between them. The CDR3 DNA is TGTGCCAGTAGTATAACCCCAGCGCGCACAGATACGCAGTATTTT. Its translation: CASSITPARTDTQYF.

The gene calls are TRBV9 and TRBJ2-5, with 10 bases fitting TRBD2. The CDR3 extends over 15 amino acids. The germline gives CDR1 SGDLS, CDR2 YYNGEE. V lost 0 bases, J lost 4 bases, and 3 bases stayed unmatched. The chain's CDR3 is CASSVDSGGIETQYF. The DNA for the CDR3 is TGTGCCAGCAGCGTAGATAGCGGGGGGATAGAGACCCAGTACTTC. Drawing the rest from reference TRBV9 and TRBJ2-5, the complete variable domain is DSGVTQTPKHLITATGQRVTLRCSPRSGDLSVYWYQQSLDQGLQFLIQYYNGEERAKGNILERFSAQQFPDLHSELNLSSLELGDSALYFCASSVDSGGIETQYFGPGTRLLVL.

Sample share makes this clone medium-sized (0.01 to 0.1%). The V and J genes are TRBV28 and TRBJ2-7, with 9 bases fitting TRBD2. CDR3 length: 18 residues. The germline V gene encodes CDR1 MDHEN and CDR2 SYDVKM. The J segment lost 7 bases and the V segment lost 7 bases, leaving 23 bases of the junction unmatched. In DNA form, the CDR3 reads TGTGCCAGCATCTGGGCTAGCGGGGTCCTGGGGCCTATGGAGGAGCAGTACTTC. Its translation is CASIWASGVLGPMEEQYF.

The CDR3 spells CSVSTSGVSDTQYF. The CDR3 nucleotides are TGCAGCGTTTCGACTAGCGGGGTTTCAGATACGCAGTATTTT. The chain couples TRBV29-1 to TRBJ2-3, with TRBD2 matching over 11 bases. Germline CDR1 is SQVTM and CDR2 is ANQGSEA. The length of the CDR3 is 14 residues. V trimming: 5 bases; J trimming: 4 bases; junction bases outside the gene matches: 5.

This chain uses TRBV5-4 with TRBJ1-3; D not certain. This CDR3 has 17 amino acids. V was clipped by 0 bases and J by 4 bases, with 17 bases between them. The V gene's germline CDR1 is SGHNT and CDR2 YYREEE (reference sequence). The CDR3, as DNA: TGTGCCAGCAGCTTGGATGGAGGGAGAGGGTCCGGAAACACCATATATTTT. Translating gives CASSLDGGRGSGNTIYF.

V is TRBV7-3 and J is TRBJ1-6; D not resolved. Trimming shortened V by 5 bases and J by 7 bases, and 15 bases separated the two germline ends. The CDR3 has 15 residues. Germline values: CDR1 SGHTA, CDR2 FQGTGA. The CDR3 DNA is TGTGCCAGCAGCAAAGGACGGGGAAAGAATTCACCCCTCCACTTT. Its protein product is CASSKGRGKNSPLHF.

The chain has TRBV11-3 and TRBJ2-1, with no clear D. The CDR3 spans 16 residues. V lost 1 base and J 2 bases, leaving 12 bases between the germline ends. CDR1 is SGHNT and CDR2 is YENEEA in the germline V gene. In DNA form, the CDR3 reads TGTGCCAGCAGCTTAGGGGCCGCGCCGGCCTACAATGAGCAGTTCTTC. It encodes CASSLGAAPAYNEQFF.

The chain has TRBV5-1 and TRBJ1-4, with a weak D call TRBD1 (6 bases). Per germline, CDR1 SGHRS and CDR2 YFSETQ. V lost 0 bases to trimming and J lost 6 bases, with 18 bases between them. The CDR3 extends over 17 amino acids. CDR3 residues: CASSLEGGGRRDEKLFF. The CDR3 bases are TGCGCCAGCAGCTTGGAGGGCGGGGGGCGCAGGGATGAAAAACTGTTTTTT.

The J gene is TRBJ2-7, the V gene TRBV4-2; 7 nucleotides align to TRBD1. This CDR3 contains 15 residues. Looked up from germline, CDR1 is LGHNA and CDR2 is YNFKEQ. The V and J ends lost 4 bases and 2 bases, in that order; junction bases with no gene match: 8. CDR3 nucleotides: TGTGCCAGCAGCCCAGGAACAGGGGACCCCTACGAGCAGTACTTC. Translation: CASSPGTGDPYEQYF.

The CDR3 sequence is CASSFGRGGTYEQYF. The DNA for the CDR3 is TGTGCCAGCAGTTTTGGACGGGGAGGCACCTACGAGCAGTACTTC. The chain combines TRBV6-5 with TRBJ2-7; possible D gene TRBD2, 6 bases. CDR1 is MNHEY, CDR2 SVGAGI, per germline. The CDR3 sequence is 15 residues long. V was shortened by 4 bases and J by 2 bases, with 15 bases between the two germline ends.

The chain links TRBV5-6 to TRBJ2-7, with a possible D match to TRBD1 (6 bases). Deletions cut 3 bases from V and 2 bases from J, with 18 bases between. This CDR3 has 16 residues. Germline lookup yields CDR1 SGHDT and CDR2 YYEEEE. Written as DNA, the CDR3 is TGTGCCAGCAGCTCTGCGCTACAGGGCTATACCTACGAGCAGTACTTC. It specifies CASSSALQGYTYEQYF. Using reference TRBV5-6 and TRBJ2-7 for the parts outside the CDR3, the full variable domain is DAGVTQSPTHLIKTRGQQVTLRCSPKSGHDTVSWYQQALGQGPQFIFQYYEEEERQRGNFPDRFSGHQFPNYSSELNVNALLLGDSALYLCASSSALQGYTYEQYFGPGTRLTVT.

The chain recombines TRBV19 with TRBJ2-5; D is perhaps TRBD2 (6 bases). Germline V CDR1 and CDR2: LNHDA, SQIVND (reference sequence). This CDR3 is 15 amino acids long. Trimming removed 5 bases at V and 2 bases at J, with 15 bases between. CDR3 DNA sequence: TGTGCCAGTAGTGGAGGGGCTAGCGCTCAAGAGACCCAGTACTTC. This sequence encodes CASSGGASAQETQYF.

This clone was seen only once. The rearrangement joins TRBV30 to TRBJ2-1; 8 bases fit TRBD1. Germline V CDR1 and CDR2: GTSNPN, SVGIG (reference sequence). The junction had 16 bases not matched to a gene; V was cut back by 0 bases and J by 15 bases. This CDR3 comprises 15 residues. The CDR3 region has the DNA TGTGCCTGGAGTGTACCGGACAGGGTCGTTAACGTTCTGTTCTTC. Encoded protein: CAWSVPDRVVNVLFF.

The chain uses TRBV13 and TRBJ2-7, with TRBD2 matching 13 bases. From germline, CDR1 is PRHDT and CDR2 FYEKMQ (reference sequence). The CDR3 is 14 amino acids. V gave up 4 bases and J gave up 5 bases; unmatched junction bases: 2. The CDR3 DNA reads TGTGCCAGCAGCTCGGGACTAGCGGGAAACGAGCAGTACTTC. Amino acids: CASSSGLAGNEQYF. Drawing the rest from reference TRBV13 and TRBJ2-7, the complete variable domain is AAGVIQSPRHLIKEKRETATLKCYPIPRHDTVYWYQQGPGQDPQFLISFYEKMQSDKGSIPDRFSAQQFSDYHSELNMSSLELGDSALYFCASSSGLAGNEQYFGPGTRLTVT.